This T cell receptor beta chain was documented in a study of PD-1 blockade in classical Hodgkin lymphoma. Study as a whole: A 3 mg/kg intravenous dose of nivolumab was received by patients every 2 weeks.

The J segment lost 3 bases and the V segment lost 4 bases, leaving 8 bases of the junction unmatched. The CDR3 has 15 amino acids. Per the germline V gene, CDR1 is SGHRS and CDR2 is YFSETQ. Time point noted: cycle 4 day 1 (C4D1), after around six weeks of nivolumab. Each of the patients experienced relapse following autologous stem cell transplantation, and their brentuximab vedotin exposure differed. Produced via immunoSEQ multiplex PCR; TCRdb's table is partial and in-frame only. The sample has some 86,000 clones; about nine tenths are singletons. Sequencing was performed on peripheral blood mononuclear cells (PBMCs), taken before the fourth cycle of nivolumab. This receptor was taken from a human donor with classical Hodgkin lymphoma. The V gene is TRBV5-1, the J gene TRBJ2-5; 8 nucleotides match TRBD1. The CDR3 here is CASSMTGVLEETQYF. The CDR3 nucleotides are TGCGCCAGCAGCATGACAGGGGTACTGGAAGAGACCCAGTACTTC.